This is a list of T cell receptor beta chains from one sample in a study of shared clonotypes between healthy human individuals. Generated by immunoSEQ multiplex PCR, the TCRdb table keeps only in-frame clones and is missing some. The sample lists around 2,000,000 clones, around 93% occurring once. Sequenced material: naive CD8+ T cells from PBMCs. The source is a man between 18 and 29 years old in good health. Some clones in this sample may be carry-over from other donors' samples. Each CDR3 is given with its conserved first and last residue.

TRBJ2-1 TRBV29-1 CSVEPTSGSKGDEQFF
TRBJ1-5 TRBV2 CASSSQEYSNQPQHF
TRBJ2-3 TRBV27 CASSLSARAILSADTQYF
TRBJ2-7 TRBV2 CASSESRRNEQYF
TRBJ2-7 TRBV9 CASSVDVTYEQYF
TRBJ2-5 TRBV7-9 CASSTRNRGETQYF
TRBJ2-7 TRBV5-1 CASWTFSYEQYF
TRBJ2-7 TRBV29-1 CSTLYLGLEGYEQYF
TRBJ1-1 TRBV9 CASSVEVTAMNTEAFF
TRBJ2-7 TRBV4-2 CASSQVATSPHLSYEQYF
TRBJ2-1 TRBV27 CASSPSAGDSYNEQFF
TRBJ1-2 TRBV28 CASRPDWVANYGYTF
TRBJ1-2 TRBV28 CASSLIEVANYGYTF
TRBJ1-2 TRBV19 CATSKGQGLSANYGYTF
TRBJ1-2 TRBV19 CATREAYGYTF
TRBJ1-5 TRBV28 CATQTGPSNQPQHF
TRBJ2-1 TRBV27 CASSSTRGGPVNEQFF
TRBJ2-1 TRBV7-8 CASSLGLAGVLVEQFF
TRBJ2-7 TRBV18 CASSPPRVRGTTALGQYF
TRBJ2-5 TRBV6-5 CASSYTGETQYF
TRBJ2-1 TRBV27 CASRLQGANEQFF
TRBJ2-1 TRBV4-3 CASSQDEGGNEQFF
TRBJ2-7 TRBV9 CASSPRTAYEQYF
TRBJ2-7 TRBV10-1 CASSPRTSYNEQYF
TRBJ2-7 TRBV6-1 CASSEGGGRLSSYEQYF
TRBJ1-1 TRBV27 CASSHVGGGNTEAFF
TRBJ2-1 TRBV27 CASSSGGEQFF
TRBJ2-3 TRBV27 CASSPVSSTDTQYF
TRBJ2-3 TRBV19 CASTPRSTDTQYF
TRBJ2-7 TRBV7-8 CASSSIGTGHEQYF
TRBJ2-2 TRBV27 CASSLTRGTGELFF
TRBJ2-5 TRBV5-4 CASSPGQGVKYETQYF
TRBJ2-5 TRBV6-1 CASSDSGRGLGETQYF
TRBJ2-1 TRBV6-5 CASSYSERYNEQFF
TRBJ2-1 TRBV6-5 CASSYSGYSYNEQFF
TRBJ2-7 TRBV15 CATSTRGRSYEQYF
TRBJ1-1 TRBV7-8 CASSSYRASGTEAFF
TRBJ1-3 TRBV2 CATWTVSGNTIYF
TRBJ2-7 TRBV7-9 CASSFSGYEQYF
TRBJ2-5 TRBV27 CASSGLAGYQETQYF
TRBJ2-7 TRBV7-2 CASSLSSGTRTYEQYF
TRBJ2-7 TRBV4-1 CASSQAQGGALRYEQYF
TRBJ2-1 TRBV27 CASSPRGSDNEQFF
TRBJ1-1 TRBV5-6 CASSFQGSEAFF
TRBJ1-1 TRBV7-3 CASSFQLNTEAFF
TRBJ2-1 TRBV7-9 CASSLAGGWNEQFF
TRBJ2-1 TRBV11-2 CASTPDRGAEQFF
TRBJ2-7 TRBV7-2 CASSLAAGDLEQYF
TRBJ2-7 TRBV19 CASSPVLGHETAYEQYF
TRBJ1-1 TRBV7-9 CASSLASRQEAFF
TRBJ2-1 TRBV28 CASSFGSRQSNEQFF
TRBJ2-1 TRBV6-5 CASSLGQRPYNEQFF
TRBJ2-1 TRBV27 CASSRIRGNEQFF
TRBJ2-5 TRBV9 CASSVDRNEETQYF
TRBJ2-7 TRBV6-6 CASSYLGQGASYEQYF